This T cell receptor (beta chain) appears in the sequencing data of a study of OX40 agonist ivuxolimab in advanced cancers. Overall study context: Checkpoint inhibitors had been given previously to about 40% of patients.

Trimming pared 4 bases from V and 1 base from J, leaving 22 bases between. The length of the CDR3 is 18 residues. CDR1 and CDR2 (germline): MNHEY, SMNVEV (reference sequence). The assay was immunoSEQ multiplex PCR, and TCRdb's table has in-frame clones only and misses some. Here the sample spans approximately 89,000 clones, 80% to 90% being singletons. The sample was CD4+ or CD8+ T cells sorted from blood, taken in a trial of the OX40 agonist ivuxolimab. The TCR was taken from an adult with an advanced solid tumor such as melanoma, head and neck, liver or kidney cancer. The chain couples TRBV27 to TRBJ1-1; maybe TRBD1 (6 bases). The CDR3 DNA follows: TGTGCCAGCAGTTGGGATCCGGGACACCTGGGAAGGAACACTGAAGCTTTCTTT. Its protein is CASSWDPGHLGRNTEAFF.